Each of the 8 T cell receptor beta chains below was sequenced from the same sample in a study of identical twins. A single record per CDR3 protein comes from TCRdb applying MiXCR to the 5' RACE reads. The sample has around 960,000 distinct CDR3 sequences, roughly an eighth seen once. The sample also formed part of further work on yellow fever vaccine responses in identical twins.

Sequencing was performed on PBMCs. The receptors originated from a young woman in good health.

The rearrangement joins TRBV19 to TRBJ1-1, with no clear D. Germline CDR1 LNHDA, CDR2 SQIVND (reference sequence). The CDR3 runs to 14 residues. The ends were cut back, 6 bases at V and 2 bases at J, with 13 bases in the middle. The DNA of the CDR3 is TGTGCCAGTAGACTGGCAGGATTAAACACTGAAGCTTTCTTT. It specifies CASRLAGLNTEAFF.

This clonotype was detected ten times or more. This chain joins TRBV12-3 or TRBV12-4 and TRBJ1-2, with TRBD1 as a possible D gene (5 bases). The CDR3 spans 13 residues. With 7 bases removed from V and 1 base from J, the gap between germline ends came to 10 bases. CDR3 bases: TGTGCCAGCACCTGGGGGGTTAACTATGGCTACACCTTC. This sequence encodes CASTWGVNYGYTF.

This clonotype showed up just a few times. CDR3 bases: TGTGCCAGCAGCCTTAGCGGTCCAAGGGGGGAGCTGTTTTTT. Translated: CASSLSGPRGELFF. The chain uses TRBV28 and TRBJ2-2; possible D gene TRBD2, 6 bases. The CDR3 has 14 amino acids. V dropped 6 bases and J dropped 8 bases, with 16 bases sitting between them. Germline lookup yields CDR1 MDHEN and CDR2 SYDVKM.

V is TRBV5-1 and J is TRBJ2-1; D may be TRBD1 or TRBD2 (5 bases each). The length of the CDR3 is 15 residues. Trimming removed 0 bases at V and 6 bases at J, with 13 bases between. CDR1 is SGHRS and CDR2 is YFSETQ in the germline V gene. CDR3 amino acids: CASSLDGTKTNEQFF. As DNA, the CDR3 is TGCGCCAGCAGCTTGGACGGGACCAAGACCAATGAGCAGTTCTTC.

This clonotype was seen a handful of times. The chain joins TRBV11-2 to TRBJ1-1; D gene unclear. Germline V gene data show CDR1 as SGHAT and CDR2 as FQNNGV. The CDR3 totals 14 residues. Trimming took 5 bases from V and 0 from J, leaving 10 bases between them. This CDR3 is CASSQSRLNTEAFF. The CDR3 DNA reads TGTGCCAGCAGCCAATCTAGATTGAACACTGAAGCTTTCTTT.

This clonotype was recorded a few times. The chain uses TRBV29-1 and TRBJ2-7; a possible D gene is TRBD2 (5 bases). The germline CDR1 and CDR2 sequences are SQVTM and ANQGSEA. V lost 3 bases, J lost 7 bases, and 13 bases lay in between. The CDR3 loop spans 12 amino acids. CDR3 sequence (DNA): TGCAGCGTTGAGAAAAGCGGAGGAGAGCAGTACTTC. Protein sequence: CSVEKSGGEQYF.

This clonotype showed up just a few times. The V and J genes are TRBV12-3 or TRBV12-4 and TRBJ2-3; no clear D. CDR3 size: 14 residues. Trimming removed 8 bases from V and 8 bases from J, with 20 bases in between. DNA of the CDR3: TGTGCCAGCGGACCCCCACAGCAGCACGGTACGCAGTATTTT. Translating gives CASGPPQQHGTQYF.

This clonotype was seen only a few times. The chain employs TRBV25-1 and TRBJ2-7; unclear D gene. With 1 base removed from V and 3 bases from J, the gap between germline ends came to 10 bases. From germline, CDR1 is MGHDK and CDR2 SYGVNS. The CDR3 is 14 amino acids. The CDR3 protein is CASSESEQYYEQYF. In DNA form, the CDR3 reads TGTGCCAGCAGTGAATCTGAACAGTACTACGAGCAGTACTTC.